This T cell receptor (beta chain) originates from a study of regulatory T cells in long-lasting Graves disease. Study outcomes and limitations: TRBV28 was favored in persistent disease, as were TRBJ1-2 and TRBJ2-5.

The CDR3 totals 12 residues. Germline assignment: CDR1 SQVTM and CDR2 ANQGSEA. This clonotype was recorded a few times. Its antigen remains unknown. Building the TCR beta libraries relied on iRepertoire HTBI primers, and CDR3 regions underwent Arm-PCR. One entry per CDR3 protein results from TCRdb running MiXCR on the multiplex PCR reads. The data contain 650,000 to 850,000 distinct CDR3 sequences, around 30% of them singletons. The time point here: persistent/refractory GD, antithyroid drugs over 5 years with positive TRAb. Generation of the TCR library employed RNA extracted from PBMCs. This TCR derives from a female donor with Graves disease. The sequencing used peripheral blood mononuclear cells (PBMCs), collected when the disease was refractory, from a patient treated with antithyroid drugs. The rearrangement joins TRBV29-1 to TRBJ2-1, with D hard to call. The CDR3 sequence: CSLGNTHNEQFF. In DNA form, the CDR3 reads TGCAGTCTAGGAAACACCCACAATGAGCAGTTCTTC.